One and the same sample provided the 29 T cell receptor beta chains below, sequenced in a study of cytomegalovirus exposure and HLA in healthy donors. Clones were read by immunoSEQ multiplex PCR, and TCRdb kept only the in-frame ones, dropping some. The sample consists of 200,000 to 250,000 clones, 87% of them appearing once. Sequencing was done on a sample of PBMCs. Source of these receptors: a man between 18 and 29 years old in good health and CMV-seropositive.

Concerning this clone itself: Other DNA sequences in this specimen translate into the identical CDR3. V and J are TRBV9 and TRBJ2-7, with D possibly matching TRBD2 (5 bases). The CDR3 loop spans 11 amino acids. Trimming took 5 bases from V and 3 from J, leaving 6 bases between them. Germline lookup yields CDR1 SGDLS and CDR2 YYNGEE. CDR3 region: CASSRGYEQYF. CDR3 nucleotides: TGTGCCAGCAGTCGGGGCTACGAGCAGTACTTC.

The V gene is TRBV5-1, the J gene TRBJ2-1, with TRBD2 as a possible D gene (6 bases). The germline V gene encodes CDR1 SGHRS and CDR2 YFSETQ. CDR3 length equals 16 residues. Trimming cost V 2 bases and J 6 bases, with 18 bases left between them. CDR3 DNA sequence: TGCGCCAGCAGCTTAGTTTCGGGACTGGGCCCCAATGAGCAGTTCTTC. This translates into CASSLVSGLGPNEQFF.

CDR3 DNA: TGTGCCAGCTCTCCCCGGGCCCTGAACACTGAAGCTTTCTTT. Translated, it gives CASSPRALNTEAFF. The V call is TRBV6-6, the J call TRBJ1-1; D is uncertain. V was shortened by 8 bases and J by 0 bases, with 13 bases between the two germline ends. From germline, CDR1 is MNHNY and CDR2 SVGAGI (reference sequence). The CDR3 has 14 amino acids.

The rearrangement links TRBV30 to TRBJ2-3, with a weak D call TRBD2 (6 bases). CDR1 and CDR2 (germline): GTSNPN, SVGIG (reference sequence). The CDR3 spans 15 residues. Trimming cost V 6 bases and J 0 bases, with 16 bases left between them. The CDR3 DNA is TGTGCCTGTCAAAGCCGGGGGTTGAGCACAGATACGCAGTATTTT. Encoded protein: CACQSRGLSTDTQYF.

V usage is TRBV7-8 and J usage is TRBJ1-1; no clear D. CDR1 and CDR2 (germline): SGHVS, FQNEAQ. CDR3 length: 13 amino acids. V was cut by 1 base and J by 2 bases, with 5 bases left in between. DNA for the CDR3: TGTGCCAGCAGCTTAGGGTTTAACACTGAAGCTTTCTTT. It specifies CASSLGFNTEAFF.

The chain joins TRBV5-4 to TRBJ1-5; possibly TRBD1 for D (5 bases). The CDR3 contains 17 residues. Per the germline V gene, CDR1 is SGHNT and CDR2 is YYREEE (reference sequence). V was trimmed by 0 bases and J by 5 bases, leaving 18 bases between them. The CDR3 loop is CASSLGGASGDYQPQHF. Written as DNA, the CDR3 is TGTGCCAGCAGCTTGGGGGGCGCCTCGGGAGATTATCAGCCCCAGCATTTT.

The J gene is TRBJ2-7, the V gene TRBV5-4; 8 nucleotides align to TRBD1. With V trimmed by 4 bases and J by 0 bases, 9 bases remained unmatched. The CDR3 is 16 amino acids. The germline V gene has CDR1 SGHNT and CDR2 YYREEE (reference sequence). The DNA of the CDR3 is TGTGCCAGCAGCCCCGGACAGGGACGCCTCTCCTACGAGCAGTACTTC. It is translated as CASSPGQGRLSYEQYF.

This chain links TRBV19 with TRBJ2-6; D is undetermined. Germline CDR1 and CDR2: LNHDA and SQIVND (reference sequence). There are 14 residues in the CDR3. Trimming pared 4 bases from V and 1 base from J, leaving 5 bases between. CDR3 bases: TGTGCCAGTAGTAGCGGATCTGGGGCCAACGTCCTGACTTTC. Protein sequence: CASSSGSGANVLTF. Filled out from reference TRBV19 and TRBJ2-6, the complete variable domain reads DGGITQSPKYLFRKEGQNVTLSCEQNLNHDAMYWYRQDPGQGLRLIYYSQIVNDFQKGDIAEGYSVSREKKESFPLTVTSAQKNPTAFYLCASSSGSGANVLTFGAGSRLTVL.

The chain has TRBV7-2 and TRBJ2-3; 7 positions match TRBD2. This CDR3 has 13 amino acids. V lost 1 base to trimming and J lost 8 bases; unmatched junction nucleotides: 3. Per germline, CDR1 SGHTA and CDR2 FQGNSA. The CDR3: CASSLGQRGTQYF. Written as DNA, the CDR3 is TGTGCCAGCAGCTTAGGTCAGCGGGGTACGCAGTATTTT.

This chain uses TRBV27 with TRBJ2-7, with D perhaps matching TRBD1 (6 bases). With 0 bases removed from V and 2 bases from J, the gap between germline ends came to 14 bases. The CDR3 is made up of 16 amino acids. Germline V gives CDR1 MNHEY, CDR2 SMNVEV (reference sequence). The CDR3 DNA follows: TGTGCCAGCAGTTTATCCCAGGGGTTCCTCACCTACGAGCAGTACTTC. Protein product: CASSLSQGFLTYEQYF.

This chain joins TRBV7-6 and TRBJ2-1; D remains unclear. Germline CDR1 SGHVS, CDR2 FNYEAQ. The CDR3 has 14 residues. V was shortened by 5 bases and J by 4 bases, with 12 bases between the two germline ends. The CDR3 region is CASSLSYRYNEQFF. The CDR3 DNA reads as TGTGCCAGCAGCCTCTCCTATCGATACAATGAGCAGTTCTTC.

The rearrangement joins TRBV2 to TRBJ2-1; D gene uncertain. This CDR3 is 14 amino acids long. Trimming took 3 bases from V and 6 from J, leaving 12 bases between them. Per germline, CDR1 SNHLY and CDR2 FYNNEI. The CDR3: CASSDSMLFNEQFF. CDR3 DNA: TGTGCCAGCAGTGATTCCATGCTGTTCAATGAGCAGTTCTTC.

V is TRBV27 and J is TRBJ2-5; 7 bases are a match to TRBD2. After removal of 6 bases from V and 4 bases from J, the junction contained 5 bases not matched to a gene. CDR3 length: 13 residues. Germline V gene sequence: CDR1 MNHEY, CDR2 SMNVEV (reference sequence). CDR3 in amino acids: CASSPLAGETQYF. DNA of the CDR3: TGTGCCAGCAGCCCCTTAGCGGGAGAGACCCAGTACTTC.

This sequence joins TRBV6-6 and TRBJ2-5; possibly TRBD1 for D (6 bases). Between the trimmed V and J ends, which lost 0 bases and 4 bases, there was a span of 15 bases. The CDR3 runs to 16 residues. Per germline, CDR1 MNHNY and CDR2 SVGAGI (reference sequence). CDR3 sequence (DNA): TGTGCCAGCAGTTACTCGAGGACAGCCCAGGGAGAGACCCAGTACTTC. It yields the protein CASSYSRTAQGETQYF.

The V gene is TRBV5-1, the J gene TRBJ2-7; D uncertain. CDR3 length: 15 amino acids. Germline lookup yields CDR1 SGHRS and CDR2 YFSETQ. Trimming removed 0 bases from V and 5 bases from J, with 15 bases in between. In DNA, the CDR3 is TGCGCCAGCAGCTTGGTGGCTGGGAATGGCCACGAGCAGTACTTC. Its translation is CASSLVAGNGHEQYF.

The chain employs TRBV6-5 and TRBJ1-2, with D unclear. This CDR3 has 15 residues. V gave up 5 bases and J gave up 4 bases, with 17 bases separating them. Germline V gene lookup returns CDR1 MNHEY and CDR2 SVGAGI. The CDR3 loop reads CASSPQAATGYGYTF. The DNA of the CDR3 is TGTGCCAGCAGTCCCCAGGCGGCAACGGGCTATGGCTACACCTTC.

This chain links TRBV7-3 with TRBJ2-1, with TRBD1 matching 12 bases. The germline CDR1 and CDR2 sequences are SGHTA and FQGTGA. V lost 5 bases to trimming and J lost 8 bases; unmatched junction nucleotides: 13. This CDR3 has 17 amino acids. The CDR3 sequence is CASSRIYSGTGGDEQFF. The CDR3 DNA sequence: TGTGCCAGCAGCCGCATTTATAGCGGGACAGGGGGCGATGAGCAGTTCTTC.

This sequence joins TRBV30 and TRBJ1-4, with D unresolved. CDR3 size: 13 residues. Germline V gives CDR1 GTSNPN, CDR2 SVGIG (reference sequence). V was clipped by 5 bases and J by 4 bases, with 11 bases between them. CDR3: CAWGRLGNEKLFF. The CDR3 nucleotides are TGTGCCTGGGGCCGGCTGGGTAATGAAAAACTGTTTTTT.

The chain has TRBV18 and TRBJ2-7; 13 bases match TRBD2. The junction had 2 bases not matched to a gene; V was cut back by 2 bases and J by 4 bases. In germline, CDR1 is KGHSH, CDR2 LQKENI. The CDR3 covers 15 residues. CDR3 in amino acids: CASSPGLAGEYEQYF. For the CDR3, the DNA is TGTGCCAGCTCACCAGGACTAGCGGGAGAGTACGAGCAGTACTTC.

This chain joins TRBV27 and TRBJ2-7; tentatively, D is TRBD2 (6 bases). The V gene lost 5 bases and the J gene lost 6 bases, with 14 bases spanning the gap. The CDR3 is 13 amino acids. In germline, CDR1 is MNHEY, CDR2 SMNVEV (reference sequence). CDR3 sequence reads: CASSPTSTREQYF. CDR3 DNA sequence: TGTGCCAGCAGTCCGACTAGTACTCGCGAGCAGTACTTC.

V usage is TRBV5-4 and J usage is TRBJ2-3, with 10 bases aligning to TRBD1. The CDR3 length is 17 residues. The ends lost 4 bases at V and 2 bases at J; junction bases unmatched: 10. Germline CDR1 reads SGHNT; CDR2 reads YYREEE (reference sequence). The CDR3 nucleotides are TGTGCCAGCAGCGTATACCGGGACAGGGGTCCCACAGATACGCAGTATTTT. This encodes CASSVYRDRGPTDTQYF. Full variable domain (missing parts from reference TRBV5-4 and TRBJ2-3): ETGVTQSPTHLIKTRGQQVTLRCSSQSGHNTVSWYQQALGQGPQFIFQYYREEENGRGNFPPRFSGLQFPNYSSELNVNALELDDSALYLCASSVYRDRGPTDTQYFGPGTRLTVL.

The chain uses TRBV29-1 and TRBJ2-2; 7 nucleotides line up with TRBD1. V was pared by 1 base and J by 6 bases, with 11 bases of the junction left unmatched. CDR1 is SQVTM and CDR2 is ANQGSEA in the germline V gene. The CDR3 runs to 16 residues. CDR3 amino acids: CSVEGEIQGIAGELFF. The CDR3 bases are TGCAGCGTTGAAGGGGAAATACAGGGGATTGCCGGGGAGCTGTTTTTT.

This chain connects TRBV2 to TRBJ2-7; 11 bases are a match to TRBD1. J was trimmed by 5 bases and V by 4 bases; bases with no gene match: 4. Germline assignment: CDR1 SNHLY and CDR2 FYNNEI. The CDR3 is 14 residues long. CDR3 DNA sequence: TGTGCCAGCAGTGTCCGGACAGGGGGCCACGAGCAGTACTTC. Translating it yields CASSVRTGGHEQYF.

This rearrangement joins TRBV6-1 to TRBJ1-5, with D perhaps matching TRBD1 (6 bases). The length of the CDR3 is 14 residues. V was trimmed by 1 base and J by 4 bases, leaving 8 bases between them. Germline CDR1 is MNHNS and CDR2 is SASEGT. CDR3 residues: CASSEGGPNQPQHF. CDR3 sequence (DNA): TGTGCCAGCAGTGAAGGGGGGCCGAATCAGCCCCAGCATTTT.

This CDR3 is CASSSGTSGPYEQYF. CDR3 sequence (DNA): TGTGCCAGCAGTTCCGGGACTAGCGGACCCTACGAGCAGTACTTC. This rearrangement joins TRBV6-4 to TRBJ2-7; 11 nucleotides match TRBD2. Germline-derived CDR1 and CDR2 are MRHNA and SNTAGT. J was trimmed by 2 bases and V by 5 bases; bases with no gene match: 5. The CDR3 length is 15 residues.

CDR3 DNA: TGCGCCAGCAGCTTGGCGTTGGGAGCTCAGCCCCAGCATTTT. Translating it yields CASSLALGAQPQHF. The chain uses TRBV5-1 and TRBJ1-5; no reliable D call. Deletions cut 0 bases from V and 6 bases from J, with 10 bases between. CDR1 SGHRS and CDR2 YFSETQ come from the germline V gene. The CDR3 is 14 amino acids.

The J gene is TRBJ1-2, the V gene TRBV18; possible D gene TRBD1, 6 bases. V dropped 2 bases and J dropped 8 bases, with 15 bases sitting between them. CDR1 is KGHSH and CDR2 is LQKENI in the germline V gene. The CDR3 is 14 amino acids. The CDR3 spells CASSPGPQGGGYTF. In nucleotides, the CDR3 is TGTGCCAGCTCACCAGGGCCACAGGGTGGAGGCTACACCTTC.

In DNA form, the CDR3 reads TGTGCCAGCCCCGCCCCCGGGGCCGGGAGCACAGATACGCAGTATTTT. This encodes CASPAPGAGSTDTQYF. The chain joins TRBV28 to TRBJ2-3; either TRBD1 or TRBD2 may fit D (5 bases each). CDR1 is MDHEN and CDR2 is SYDVKM in the germline V gene. This CDR3 comprises 16 residues. V was clipped by 8 bases and J by 0 bases, with 18 bases between them. The full variable domain, rest sourced from reference TRBV28 and TRBJ2-3, is DVKVTQSSRYLVKRTGEKVFLECVQDMDHENMFWYRQDPGLGLRLIYFSYDVKMKEKGDIPEGYSVSREKKERFSLILESASTNQTSMYLCASPAPGAGSTDTQYFGPGTRLTVL.

Written as DNA, the CDR3 is TGTGCCAGCAGACAGGGTCTCTCCTACGAGCAGTACTTC. Its translation: CASRQGLSYEQYF. This chain connects TRBV6-5 to TRBJ2-7; the D gene is possibly TRBD1 (6 bases). V was shortened by 6 bases and J by 0 bases, with 9 bases between the two germline ends. The germline gives CDR1 MNHEY, CDR2 SVGAGI. The length of the CDR3 is 13 residues.